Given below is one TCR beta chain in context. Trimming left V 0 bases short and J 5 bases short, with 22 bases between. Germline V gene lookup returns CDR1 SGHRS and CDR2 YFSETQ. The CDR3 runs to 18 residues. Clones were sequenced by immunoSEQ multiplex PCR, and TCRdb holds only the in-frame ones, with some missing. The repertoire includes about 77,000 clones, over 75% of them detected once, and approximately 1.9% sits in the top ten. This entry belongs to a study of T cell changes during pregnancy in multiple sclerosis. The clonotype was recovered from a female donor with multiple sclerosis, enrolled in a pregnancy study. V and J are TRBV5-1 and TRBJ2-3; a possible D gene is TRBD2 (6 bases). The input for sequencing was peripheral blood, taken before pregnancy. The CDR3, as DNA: TGCGCCAGCAGCTTGGGGGGAGGTCTAGCGCCCATGGGAGATACGCAGTATTTT. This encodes CASSLGGGLAPMGDTQYF.